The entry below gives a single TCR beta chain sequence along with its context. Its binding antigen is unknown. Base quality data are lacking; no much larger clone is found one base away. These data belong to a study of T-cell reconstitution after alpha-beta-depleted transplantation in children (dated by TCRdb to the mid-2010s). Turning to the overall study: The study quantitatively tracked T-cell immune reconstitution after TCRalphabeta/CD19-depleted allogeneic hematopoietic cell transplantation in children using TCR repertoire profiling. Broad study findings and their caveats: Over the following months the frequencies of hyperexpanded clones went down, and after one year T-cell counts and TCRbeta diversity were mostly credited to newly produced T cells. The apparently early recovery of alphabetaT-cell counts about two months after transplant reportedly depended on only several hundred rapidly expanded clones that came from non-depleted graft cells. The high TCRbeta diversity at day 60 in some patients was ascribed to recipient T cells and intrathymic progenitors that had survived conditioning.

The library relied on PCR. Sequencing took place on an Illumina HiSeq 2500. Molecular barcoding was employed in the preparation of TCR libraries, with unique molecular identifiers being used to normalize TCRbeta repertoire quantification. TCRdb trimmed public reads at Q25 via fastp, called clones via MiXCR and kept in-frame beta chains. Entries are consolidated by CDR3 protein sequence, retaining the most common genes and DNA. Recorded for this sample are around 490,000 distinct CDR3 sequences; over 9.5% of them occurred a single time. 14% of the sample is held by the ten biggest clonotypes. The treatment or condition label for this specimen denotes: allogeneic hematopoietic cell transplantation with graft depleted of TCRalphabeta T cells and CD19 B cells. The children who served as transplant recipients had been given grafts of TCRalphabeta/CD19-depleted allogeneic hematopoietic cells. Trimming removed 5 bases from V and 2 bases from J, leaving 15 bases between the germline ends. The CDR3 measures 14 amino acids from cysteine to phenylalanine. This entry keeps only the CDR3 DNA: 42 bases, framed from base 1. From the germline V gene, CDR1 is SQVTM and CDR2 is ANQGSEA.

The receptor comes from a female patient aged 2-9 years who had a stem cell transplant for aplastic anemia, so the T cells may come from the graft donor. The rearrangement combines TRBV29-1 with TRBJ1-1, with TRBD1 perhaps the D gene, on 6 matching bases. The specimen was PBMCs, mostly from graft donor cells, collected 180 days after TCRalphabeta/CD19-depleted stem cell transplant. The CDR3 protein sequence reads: CSVTPHRANTEAFF. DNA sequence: TGCAGCGTTACCCCCCACAGGGCCAACACTGAAGCTTTCTTT.